Sequencing of this T cell receptor beta chain was carried out in a study of molecular identifiers for immune sequencing clone quantification. Previously described methods and listed TCR primers were employed for the bulk TCR libraries. A single record per CDR3 protein comes from TCRdb applying MiXCR to the PCR reads. This table holds around 460,000 distinct CDR3 sequences, roughly 23% found once. This clonotype was seen at least ten times. Its antigen is undetermined. Trimming removed 5 bases from V and 11 bases from J, with 15 bases in between. This CDR3 contains 12 residues. The germline V gene encodes CDR1 SEHNR and CDR2 FQNEAQ (reference sequence). Naive CD8 T cells were sorted as CD8+CD4-CCR7+CD45RA+. General study results and limits: Whereas clones above 20 RNA copies held under 1% of naive-cell molecules, they held over 97% of effector molecules.

The sequenced material came from naive CD8+ T cells from blood, with Jurkat cell RNA spiked in. As to subset: FACS-sorted CD8+CD4-CCR7+CD45RA+ naive T cells. The TCR was taken from a human donor in good health. Some libraries in this study had Jurkat cell RNA spiked in. This chain links TRBV7-9 with TRBJ1-1, with TRBD1 as a possible D gene (5 bases). In DNA form, the CDR3 reads TGTGCCAGCAGCCTAGGTGCAGGGATTGCTTTCTTT. Protein product: CASSLGAGIAFF.